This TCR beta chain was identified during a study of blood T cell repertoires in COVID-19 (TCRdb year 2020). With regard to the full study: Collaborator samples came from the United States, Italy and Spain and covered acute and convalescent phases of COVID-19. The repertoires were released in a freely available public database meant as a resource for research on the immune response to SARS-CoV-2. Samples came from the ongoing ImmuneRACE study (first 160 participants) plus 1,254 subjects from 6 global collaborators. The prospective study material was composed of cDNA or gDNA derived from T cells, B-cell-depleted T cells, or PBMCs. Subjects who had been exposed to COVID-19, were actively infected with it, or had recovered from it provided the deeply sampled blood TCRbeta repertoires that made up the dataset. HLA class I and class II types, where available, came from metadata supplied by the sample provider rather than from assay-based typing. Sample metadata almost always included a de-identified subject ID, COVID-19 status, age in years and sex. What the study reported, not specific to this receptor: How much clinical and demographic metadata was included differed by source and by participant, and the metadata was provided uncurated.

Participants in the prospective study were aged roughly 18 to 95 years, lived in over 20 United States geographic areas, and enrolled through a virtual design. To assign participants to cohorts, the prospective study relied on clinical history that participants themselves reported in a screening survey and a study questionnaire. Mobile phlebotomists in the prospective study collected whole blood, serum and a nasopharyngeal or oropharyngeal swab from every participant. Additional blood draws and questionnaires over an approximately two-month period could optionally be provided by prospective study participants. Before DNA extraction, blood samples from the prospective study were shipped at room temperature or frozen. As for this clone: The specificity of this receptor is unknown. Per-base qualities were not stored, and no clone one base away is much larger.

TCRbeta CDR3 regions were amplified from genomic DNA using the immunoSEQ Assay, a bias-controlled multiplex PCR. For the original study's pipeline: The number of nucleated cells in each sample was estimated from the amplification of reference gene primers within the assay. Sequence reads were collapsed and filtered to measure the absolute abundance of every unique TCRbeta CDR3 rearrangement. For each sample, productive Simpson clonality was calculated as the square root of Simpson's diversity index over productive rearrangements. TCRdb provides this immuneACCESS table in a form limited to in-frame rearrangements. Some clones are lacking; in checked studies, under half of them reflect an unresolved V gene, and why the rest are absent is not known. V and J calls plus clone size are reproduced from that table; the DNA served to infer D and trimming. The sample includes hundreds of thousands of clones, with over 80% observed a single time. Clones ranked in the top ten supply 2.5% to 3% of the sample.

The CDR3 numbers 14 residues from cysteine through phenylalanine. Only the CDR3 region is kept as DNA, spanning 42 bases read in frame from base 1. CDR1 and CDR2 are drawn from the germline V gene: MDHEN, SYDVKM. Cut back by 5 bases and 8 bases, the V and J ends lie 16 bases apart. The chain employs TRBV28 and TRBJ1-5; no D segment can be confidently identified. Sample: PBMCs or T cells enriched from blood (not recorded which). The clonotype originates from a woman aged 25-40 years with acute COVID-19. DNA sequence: TGTGCCAGCAGTCTCGGAGGGAGGGAAGAGCCCCAGCATTTT. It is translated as CASSLGGREEPQHF.